The text below deals with one TCR beta chain. The record originates from a study of neoadjuvant anti-PD-1 for oral cavity cancer. Across the study: Non-progressing patients received a fourth nivolumab dose near day 43, then surgery on days 50-56.

In germline, CDR1 is MNHNS, CDR2 SASEGT. Trimming stripped 4 bases from V and 6 bases from J, with 13 bases between. The CDR3 is made up of 14 amino acids. TCRdb's table, derived via immunoSEQ multiplex PCR, lists solely in-frame clones and lacks some. The table has over 15,000 clones, roughly three quarters seen once. This clonotype was obtained from a person between 35 and 79 years old with oral cavity squamous cell carcinoma. This rearrangement joins TRBV6-1 to TRBJ2-1; D may be TRBD1 (5 bases). Material: PBMCs, obtained before nivolumab (anti-PD-1) treatment. CDR3 DNA sequence: TGTGCCAGCAGTGGGCAGGGCCCAGCCAATGAGCAGTTCTTC. Protein sequence: CASSGQGPANEQFF.